Listed here are 31 T cell receptor beta chains from one sample, sequenced in a study of cytomegalovirus exposure and HLA in healthy donors. The primer mix had 60 Vbeta and 13 Jbeta primers. Generated by immunoSEQ multiplex PCR, the TCRdb table keeps only in-frame clones and is missing some. Among around 140,000 clones listed, about two thirds were seen once. Sequenced sample: PBMCs. The origin of the receptors is a man aged 50-59 years in good health and CMV-seropositive.

This clone was detected a few times. This chain connects TRBV19 to TRBJ1-5; perhaps TRBD1 as D (5 bases). The CDR3 is 15 amino acids. Germline-derived CDR1 and CDR2 are LNHDA and SQIVND (reference sequence). The V gene lost 3 bases and the J gene lost 7 bases, with 16 bases spanning the gap. CDR3 in DNA: TGTGCCAGTAGTATTGGGGCAGGGTTAGGACAGCCCCAGCATTTT. Translation gives CASSIGAGLGQPQHF.

This clone has just a few counts. The rearrangement joins TRBV10-3 to TRBJ2-5; 10 nucleotides match TRBD1. V was clipped by 4 bases and J by 5 bases; unmatched bases: 1. Germline CDR1 and CDR2: ENHRY and SYGVKD. This CDR3 is 13 amino acids long. In DNA, the CDR3 is TGTGCCATCAGTGGACAGGGGGCCGAGACCCAGTACTTC. Its translation: CAISGQGAETQYF.

The chain has TRBV5-1 and TRBJ2-1; a possible D gene is TRBD1 (5 bases). The CDR3 consists of 14 residues. Per germline, CDR1 SGHRS and CDR2 YFSETQ. Trimming removed 1 base at V and 7 bases at J, with 12 bases between. The CDR3 nucleotides read TGCGCCAGCAGCTTGCGGTCAGGGTTAAATGAGCAGTTCTTC. It translates to CASSLRSGLNEQFF.

This clone occurred a few times. The chain is built from TRBV9 and TRBJ2-3, with 12 bases that match TRBD2. CDR1 SGDLS and CDR2 YYNGEE come from the germline V gene. The trim removed 6 bases at V and 0 bases at J, leaving 11 bases unmatched. The CDR3 has 18 residues. The CDR3 sequence is CASTSRGTSGLSTDTQYF. DNA for the CDR3: TGTGCCAGCACCTCTCGAGGGACTAGCGGGCTTAGCACAGATACGCAGTATTTT.

J is TRBJ1-2 and V is TRBV11-3; maybe TRBD1 (6 bases). The CDR3 is 12 amino acids. V was shortened by 2 bases and J by 7 bases, with 8 bases between the two germline ends. Looked up from germline, CDR1 is SGHNT and CDR2 is YENEEA. CDR3 loop: CASSLSGVGYTF. The CDR3 DNA reads as TGTGCCAGCAGCTTATCAGGGGTTGGCTACACCTTC.

The rearrangement links TRBV5-4 to TRBJ1-1; D is unclear. The V gene lost 9 bases and the J gene lost 1 base, with 10 bases spanning the gap. The CDR3 length is 12 residues. From germline, CDR1 is SGHNT and CDR2 YYREEE (reference sequence). In DNA, the CDR3 is TGTGCCACACACCTTCCGAACACTGAAGCTTTCTTT. This translates into CATHLPNTEAFF.

This rearrangement joins TRBV18 to TRBJ1-2, with TRBD1 matching 7 bases. This CDR3 region has 15 residues. Germline CDR1 is KGHSH and CDR2 is LQKENI. Germline trimming cut 3 bases from V and 8 bases from J; bases unmatched to any gene: 12. The CDR3 reads CASSPETDRIGGYTF. The CDR3 nucleotides read TGTGCCAGCTCACCTGAAACGGACAGGATCGGGGGCTACACCTTC.

This clone was detected once. V gene TRBV19 combines with J gene TRBJ2-2; TRBD2 agrees at 12 bases. The CDR3 sequence is 18 residues long. CDR1 and CDR2 (germline): LNHDA, SQIVND (reference sequence). V lost 5 bases, J lost 3 bases, and 10 bases stayed unmatched. The CDR3 bases are TGTGCCAGTAGTCCCGGGGCTAGCGGGGGGGCCGACACCGGGGAGCTGTTTTTT. Amino acids: CASSPGASGGADTGELFF.

CDR3 in amino acids: CASTGDGELFF. For the CDR3, the DNA is TGTGCCAGTACAGGGGACGGGGAGCTGTTTTTT. J is TRBJ2-2 and V is TRBV19; TRBD1 is a possible D gene (6 bases). The CDR3 consists of 11 residues. Germline CDR1 is LNHDA and CDR2 is SQIVND (reference sequence). V gave up 7 bases and J gave up 7 bases, with 7 bases separating them.

This clone came up a few times. The V gene is TRBV6-6, the J gene TRBJ1-1; 7 bases match TRBD1. CDR1 and CDR2 from the germline V gene are MNHNY and SVGAGI (reference sequence). Trimming at V came to 0 bases and at J to 4 bases, leaving 8 bases not matched to a gene. The CDR3 extends over 16 amino acids. Here the CDR3 reads CASSYSTRQGITEAFF. The CDR3 DNA reads as TGTGCCAGCAGTTACTCAACTAGACAGGGTATCACTGAAGCTTTCTTT.

The gene calls are TRBV5-6 and TRBJ1-3; a possible D gene is TRBD1 (5 bases). CDR3 length: 14 residues. In germline, CDR1 is SGHDT, CDR2 YYEEEE. The V and J ends lost 3 bases and 3 bases respectively, with 10 bases between them. CDR3 in DNA: TGTGCCAGCAGCTCGGACATGAATGGAAACACCATATATTTT. Protein product: CASSSDMNGNTIYF.

This chain connects TRBV9 to TRBJ2-3, with TRBD2 matching over 9 bases. CDR1 is SGDLS and CDR2 is YYNGEE in the germline V gene. Trimming removed 0 bases from V and 6 bases from J; junction bases left unmatched: 5. This CDR3 has 15 residues. CDR3 loop: CASSVVGGGADTQYF. The CDR3, as DNA: TGTGCCAGCAGCGTAGTGGGCGGGGGGGCCGATACGCAGTATTTT. Full variable domain (outside the CDR3, taken from reference TRBV9 and TRBJ2-3): DSGVTQTPKHLITATGQRVTLRCSPRSGDLSVYWYQQSLDQGLQFLIQYYNGEERAKGNILERFSAQQFPDLHSELNLSSLELGDSALYFCASSVVGGGADTQYFGPGTRLTVL.

This clone was recorded a few times. In the same sample, other DNA sequences code for this CDR3. V usage is TRBV4-1 and J usage is TRBJ2-7; 8 positions agree with TRBD1. The CDR3 contains 14 residues. V trimming: 1 base; J trimming: 4 bases; junction bases outside the gene matches: 3. Germline V gene data show CDR1 as MGHRA and CDR2 as YSYEKL. The CDR3 reads CASSQGQGAYEQYF. The CDR3 DNA reads as TGCGCCAGCAGCCAAGGGCAGGGGGCTTACGAGCAGTACTTC.

J is TRBJ2-1 and V is TRBV5-1; D gene unclear. CDR1 is SGHRS, CDR2 YFSETQ, per germline. V lost 0 bases to trimming and J lost 5 bases, with 9 bases between them. This CDR3 has 14 amino acids. CDR3 sequence: CASSLGSEHNEQFF. For the CDR3, the DNA is TGCGCCAGCAGCTTGGGCTCAGAACACAATGAGCAGTTCTTC.

The chain is built from TRBV7-2 and TRBJ2-7; D perhaps matches TRBD2 (6 bases). The V gene lost 1 base and the J gene lost 7 bases, with 8 bases spanning the gap. Germline loops: CDR1 SGHTA, CDR2 FQGNSA. CDR3 size: 12 residues. This CDR3 reads CASSLGLGEQYF. The CDR3 coding sequence is TGTGCCAGCAGCTTAGGACTAGGAGAGCAGTACTTC.

This sequence joins TRBV4-1 and TRBJ2-5; 8 nucleotides line up with TRBD2. CDR3 size: 17 residues. Germline V gene sequence: CDR1 MGHRA, CDR2 YSYEKL. J was trimmed by 2 bases and V by 4 bases; bases with no gene match: 12. The chain's CDR3 is CASSPGGTSGKQETQYF. The CDR3 DNA follows: TGCGCCAGCAGCCCGGGGGGGACGAGCGGGAAACAAGAGACCCAGTACTTC.

This clone has a handful of counts. The V gene is TRBV6-5, the J gene TRBJ1-4; D is unclear. Germline V lookup: CDR1 MNHEY, CDR2 SVGAGI. V was clipped by 6 bases and J by 5 bases, with 10 bases between them. This CDR3 region has 13 residues. The CDR3 bases are TGTGCCAGCAGGAACGGACTCAATGAAAAACTGTTTTTT. Its protein product is CASRNGLNEKLFF.

The V gene is TRBV10-3, the J gene TRBJ2-5; TRBD1 matches 11 bases. The last part of the DNA fits TRBJ2-7 better; the J call may be wrong. Germline V CDR1 and CDR2: ENHRY, SYGVKD. This CDR3 comprises 13 residues. The CDR3 protein is CATGQGESNEQYF. DNA of the CDR3: TGTGCCACGGGACAGGGGGAATCAAACGAGCAGTACTTC.

The V gene is TRBV7-3, the J gene TRBJ2-1; 10 nucleotides match TRBD2. V dropped 2 bases and J dropped 8; count of bases not matched to a gene: 9. Germline CDR1 is SGHTA and CDR2 is FQGTGA. This CDR3 contains 16 residues. The CDR3 sequence: CASSLGLAGASDEQFF. In DNA form, the CDR3 reads TGTGCCAGCAGCTTAGGGCTAGCGGGAGCTAGCGATGAGCAGTTCTTC.

The table lists this clone with a count of one. V and J are TRBV6-1 and TRBJ1-4; TRBD1 matches 7 bases. Trimming at V came to 5 bases and at J to 6 bases, leaving 9 bases not matched to a gene. Germline V gives CDR1 MNHNS, CDR2 SASEGT. There are 15 residues in the CDR3. CDR3 sequence: CASSPQGEVYEKLFF. The DNA for the CDR3 is TGTGCCAGCAGTCCTCAGGGGGAAGTTTATGAAAAACTGTTTTTT.

The table lists this clone with a few counts. This chain links TRBV7-2 with TRBJ2-2, with D possibly being TRBD2 (5 bases). The ends were cut back, 1 base at V and 7 bases at J, with 16 bases in the middle. Looked up from germline, CDR1 is SGHTA and CDR2 is FQGNSA. The CDR3 has 16 residues. This chain's CDR3 is CASSLVRASGSGELFF. The DNA of the CDR3 is TGTGCCAGCAGCTTAGTTAGGGCCTCGGGGAGCGGGGAGCTGTTTTTT.

The gene calls are TRBV7-9 and TRBJ2-1; 10 nucleotides agree with TRBD1. CDR3 size: 14 residues. Germline CDR1 and CDR2: SEHNR and FQNEAQ (reference sequence). V lost 4 bases, J lost 7 bases, and 4 bases stayed unmatched. As DNA, the CDR3 is TGTGCCAGCAGCTCGGGACAGGGGTTTAATGAGCAGTTCTTC. Protein sequence: CASSSGQGFNEQFF.

The chain recombines TRBV5-1 with TRBJ2-3; 10 nucleotides match TRBD1. V trimming: 3 bases; J trimming: 2 bases; junction bases outside the gene matches: 6. The germline V gene encodes CDR1 SGHRS and CDR2 YFSETQ. The CDR3 extends over 16 amino acids. The CDR3 coding sequence is TGCGCCAGCAGCTCCAGGACAGGGGGGGTCACAGATACGCAGTATTTT. Translation gives CASSSRTGGVTDTQYF.

The rearrangement links TRBV5-6 to TRBJ1-1, with unresolved D. V shed 4 bases and J shed 11 bases, with 30 bases lying between them. The CDR3 is 17 amino acids. Germline V gene sequence: CDR1 SGHDT, CDR2 YYEEEE. The CDR3 DNA reads as TGTGCCAGCAGCCCACCTCTTCGTATACGGCCCCCGGGTGGCGCTTTCTTT. Translating it yields CASSPPLRIRPPGGAFF.

This chain uses TRBV6-1 with TRBJ2-7, with TRBD1 as a possible D gene (6 bases). The CDR3 sequence is 14 residues long. Germline values: CDR1 MNHNS, CDR2 SASEGT. The ends were cut back, 4 bases at V and 1 base at J, with 11 bases in the middle. The CDR3 sequence: CASSGGQLSYEQYF. In DNA, the CDR3 is TGTGCCAGCAGTGGAGGACAGCTTTCCTACGAGCAGTACTTC.

This clone was observed a single time. V gene TRBV18 combines with J gene TRBJ2-3; D is perhaps TRBD2 (6 bases). Germline V gene lookup returns CDR1 KGHSH and CDR2 LQKENI. The V end lost 6 bases, the J end lost 3 bases, and 13 bases lay between the germline ends. The CDR3 contains 14 residues. CDR3 bases: TGTGCCAGCTCGCGACTAGGCGTTACAGATACGCAGTATTTT. It is translated as CASSRLGVTDTQYF. Full variable domain (outside the CDR3, taken from reference TRBV18 and TRBJ2-3): NAGVMQNPRHLVRRRGQEARLRCSPMKGHSHVYWYRQLPEEGLKFMVYLQKENIIDESGMPKERFSAEFPKEGPSILRIQQVVRGDSAAYFCASSRLGVTDTQYFGPGTRLTVL.

The chain has TRBV7-2 and TRBJ2-1; 7 nucleotides match TRBD2. After removal of 11 bases from V and 4 bases from J, the junction contained 8 bases not matched to a gene. CDR1 SGHTA and CDR2 FQGNSA come from the germline V gene. The CDR3 spans 13 residues. The CDR3 sequence is CASSGVLYNEQFF. CDR3 nucleotides: TGTGCCTCCAGCGGGGTACTGTACAATGAGCAGTTCTTC.

The rearrangement uses TRBV10-3 and TRBJ1-6; D remains ambiguous. The CDR3 length is 14 residues. V gave up 2 bases and J gave up 5 bases, with 7 bases separating them. CDR1 is ENHRY and CDR2 is SYGVKD in the germline V gene. CDR3 sequence: CAISEIADNSPLHF. CDR3 nucleotides: TGTGCCATCAGTGAGATTGCAGATAATTCACCCCTCCACTTT.

Notes on this clone: One end of the junction fails to match germline, which may point to a read error. The V and J genes are TRBV7-9 and TRBJ2-7; the D gene is possibly TRBD1 (6 bases). This CDR3 is built from 14 residues. CDR1 SEHNR and CDR2 FQNEAQ come from the germline V gene (reference sequence). CDR3 sequence: CSSSFGQGTGEQYF. As DNA, the CDR3 is TGTTCCAGCAGCTTTGGTCAGGGGACGGGGGAGCAGTACTTC.

The V and J genes are TRBV4-3 and TRBJ1-5; 10 bases agree with TRBD1. Germline CDR1 and CDR2: LGHNA and YSLEER. The CDR3 consists of 13 residues. Trimming cost V 6 bases and J 7 bases; bases outside gene matches: 3. The CDR3 nucleotides are TGCGCCAGCAGTGGGGACAGGGGACAGCCCCAGCATTTT. This translates into CASSGDRGQPQHF.

The chain is built from TRBV19 and TRBJ1-5, with a tentative D call TRBD1 (6 bases). The CDR3 spans 15 residues. Germline CDR1 reads LNHDA; CDR2 reads SQIVND (reference sequence). V lost 5 bases and J lost 3, with 14 bases in between. CDR3: CASSSGVWVNQPQHF. The CDR3 coding sequence is TGTGCCAGTAGTTCAGGGGTATGGGTCAATCAGCCCCAGCATTTT.